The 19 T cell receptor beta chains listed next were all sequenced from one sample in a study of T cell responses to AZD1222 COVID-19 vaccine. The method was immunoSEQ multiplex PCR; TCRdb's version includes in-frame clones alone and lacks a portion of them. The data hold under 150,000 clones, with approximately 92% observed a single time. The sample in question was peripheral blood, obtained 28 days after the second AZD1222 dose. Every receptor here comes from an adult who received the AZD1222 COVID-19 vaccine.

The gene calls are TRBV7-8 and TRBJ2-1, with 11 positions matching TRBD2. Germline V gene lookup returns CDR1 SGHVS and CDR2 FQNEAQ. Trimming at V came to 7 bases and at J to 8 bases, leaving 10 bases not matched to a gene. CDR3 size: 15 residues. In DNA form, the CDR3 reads TGTGCCAGCACCCTAGCGGGAGGAGGCCAACATGAGCAGTTCTTC. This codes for CASTLAGGGQHEQFF.

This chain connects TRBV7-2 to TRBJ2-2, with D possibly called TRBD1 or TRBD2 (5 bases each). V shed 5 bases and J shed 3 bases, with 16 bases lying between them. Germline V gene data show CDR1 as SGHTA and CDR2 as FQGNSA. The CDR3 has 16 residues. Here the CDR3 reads CASSRRTRGHTGELFF. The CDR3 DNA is TGTGCCAGCAGCAGAAGGACACGGGGCCACACCGGGGAGCTGTTTTTT.

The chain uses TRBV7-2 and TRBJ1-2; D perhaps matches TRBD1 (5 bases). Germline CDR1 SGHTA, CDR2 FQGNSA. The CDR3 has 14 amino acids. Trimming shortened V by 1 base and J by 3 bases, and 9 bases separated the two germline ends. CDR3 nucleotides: TGTGCCAGCAGCTTAGGCAGGGCGGACTATGGCTACACCTTC. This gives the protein CASSLGRADYGYTF.

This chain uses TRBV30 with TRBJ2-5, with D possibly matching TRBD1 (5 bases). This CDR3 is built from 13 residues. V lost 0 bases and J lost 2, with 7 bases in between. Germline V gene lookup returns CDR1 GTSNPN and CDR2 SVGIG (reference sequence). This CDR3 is CAWSVQVQETQYF. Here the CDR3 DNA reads TGTGCCTGGAGTGTACAGGTTCAAGAGACCCAGTACTTC.

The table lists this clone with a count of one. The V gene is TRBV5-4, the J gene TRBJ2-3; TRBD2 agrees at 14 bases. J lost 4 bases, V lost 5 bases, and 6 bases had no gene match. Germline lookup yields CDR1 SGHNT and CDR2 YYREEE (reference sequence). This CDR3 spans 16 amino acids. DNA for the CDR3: TGTGCCAGCAGTTCCGGGACTAGCGGGAGCCCAGATACGCAGTATTTT. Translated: CASSSGTSGSPDTQYF. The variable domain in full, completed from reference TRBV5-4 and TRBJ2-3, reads ETGVTQSPTHLIKTRGQQVTLRCSSQSGHNTVSWYQQALGQGPQFIFQYYREEENGRGNFPPRFSGLQFPNYSSELNVNALELDDSALYLCASSSGTSGSPDTQYFGPGTRLTVL.

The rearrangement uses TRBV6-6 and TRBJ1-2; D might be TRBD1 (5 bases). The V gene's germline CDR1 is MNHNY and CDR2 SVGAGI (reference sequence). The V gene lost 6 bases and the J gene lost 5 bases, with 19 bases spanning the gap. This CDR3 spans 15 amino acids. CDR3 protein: CASSLDYVGRYGYTF. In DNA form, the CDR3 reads TGTGCCAGCAGCCTTGATTACGTGGGACGTTATGGCTACACCTTC.

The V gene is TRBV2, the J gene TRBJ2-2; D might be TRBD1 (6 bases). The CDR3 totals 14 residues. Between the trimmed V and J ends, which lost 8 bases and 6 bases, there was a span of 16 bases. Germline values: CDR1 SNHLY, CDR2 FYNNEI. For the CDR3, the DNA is TGTGCCAGCCTAAGACCCGGGACATCCGGGGAGCTGTTTTTT. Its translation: CASLRPGTSGELFF.

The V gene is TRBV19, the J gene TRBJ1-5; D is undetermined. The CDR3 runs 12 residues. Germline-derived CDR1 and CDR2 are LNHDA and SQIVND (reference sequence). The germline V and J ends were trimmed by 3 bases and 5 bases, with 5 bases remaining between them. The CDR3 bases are TGTGCCAGTAGTATTTTATATCAGCCCCAGCATTTT. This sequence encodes CASSILYQPQHF.

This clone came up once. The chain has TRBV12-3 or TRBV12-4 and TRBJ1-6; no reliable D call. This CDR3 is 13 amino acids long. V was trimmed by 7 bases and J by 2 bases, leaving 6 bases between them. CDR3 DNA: TGTGCCAGCATCGAAGCCTATAATTCACCCCTCCACTTT. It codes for CASIEAYNSPLHF.

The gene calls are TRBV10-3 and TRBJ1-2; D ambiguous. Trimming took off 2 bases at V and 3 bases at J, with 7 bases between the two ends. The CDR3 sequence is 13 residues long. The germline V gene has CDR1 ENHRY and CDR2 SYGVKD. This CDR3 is CAISERADYGYTF. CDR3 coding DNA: TGTGCCATCAGTGAGAGAGCAGACTATGGCTACACCTTC.

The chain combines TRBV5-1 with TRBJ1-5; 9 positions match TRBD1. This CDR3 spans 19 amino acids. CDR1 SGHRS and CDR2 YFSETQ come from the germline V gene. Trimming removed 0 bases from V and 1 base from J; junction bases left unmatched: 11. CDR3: CASSLGIGTGTLSNQPQHF. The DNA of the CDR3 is TGCGCCAGCAGCTTGGGCATCGGGACAGGGACTCTGAGCAATCAGCCCCAGCATTTT.

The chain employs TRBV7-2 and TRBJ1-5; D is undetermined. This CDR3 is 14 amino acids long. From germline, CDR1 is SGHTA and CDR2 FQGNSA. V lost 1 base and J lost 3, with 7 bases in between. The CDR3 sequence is CASSLGQLNQPQHF. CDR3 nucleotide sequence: TGTGCCAGCAGCTTAGGCCAGCTCAATCAGCCCCAGCATTTT.

CDR3 in amino acids: CASSPRDYPSTDTQYF. CDR3 sequence (DNA): TGTGCCAGCAGTCCGAGGGACTACCCTAGCACAGATACGCAGTATTTT. This chain links TRBV27 with TRBJ2-3; 7 bases are shared with TRBD2. The CDR3 has 16 residues. J lost 0 bases, V lost 5 bases, and 8 bases had no gene match. CDR1 is MNHEY, CDR2 SMNVEV, per germline (reference sequence).

CDR3 sequence (DNA): TGTGCCAGCAGCGGCAGGGCCTCTGGGGCCAACGTCCTGACTTTC. Protein product: CASSGRASGANVLTF. The rearrangement links TRBV9 to TRBJ2-6; tentatively, D is TRBD1 (5 bases). Deletions cut 3 bases from V and 0 bases from J, with 7 bases between. The CDR3 has 15 amino acids. Germline assignment: CDR1 SGDLS and CDR2 YYNGEE.

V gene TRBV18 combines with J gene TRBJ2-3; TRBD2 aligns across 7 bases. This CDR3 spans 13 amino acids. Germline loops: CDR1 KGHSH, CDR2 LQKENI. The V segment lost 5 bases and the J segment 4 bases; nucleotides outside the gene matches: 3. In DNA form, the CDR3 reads TGTGCCAGCTCAATAGGACTAGCAGATACGCAGTATTTT. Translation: CASSIGLADTQYF.

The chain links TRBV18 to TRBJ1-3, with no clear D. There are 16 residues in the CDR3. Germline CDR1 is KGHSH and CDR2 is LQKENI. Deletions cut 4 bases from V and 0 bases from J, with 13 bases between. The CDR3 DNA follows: TGTGCCAGCTCACGGGCCCTGCGGATCTCTGGAAACACCATATATTTT. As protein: CASSRALRISGNTIYF.

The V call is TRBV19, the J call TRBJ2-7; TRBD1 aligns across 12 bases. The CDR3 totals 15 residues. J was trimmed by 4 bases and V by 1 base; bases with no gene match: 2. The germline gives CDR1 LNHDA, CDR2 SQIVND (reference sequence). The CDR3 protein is CASSIGGQGAYEQYF. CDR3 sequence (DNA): TGTGCCAGTAGTATAGGGGGACAGGGGGCGTACGAGCAGTACTTC.

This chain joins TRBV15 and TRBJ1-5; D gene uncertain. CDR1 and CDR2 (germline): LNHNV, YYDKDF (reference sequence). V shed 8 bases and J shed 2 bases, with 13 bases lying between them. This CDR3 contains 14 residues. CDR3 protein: CATAWASGNQPQHF. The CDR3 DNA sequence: TGTGCCACCGCATGGGCTTCGGGCAATCAGCCCCAGCATTTT. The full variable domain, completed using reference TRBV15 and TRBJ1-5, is DAMVIQNPRYQVTQFGKPVTLSCSQTLNHNVMYWYQQKSSQAPKLLFHYYDKDFNNEADTPDNFQSRRPNTSFCFLDIRSPGLGDTAMYLCATAWASGNQPQHFGDGTRLSIL.

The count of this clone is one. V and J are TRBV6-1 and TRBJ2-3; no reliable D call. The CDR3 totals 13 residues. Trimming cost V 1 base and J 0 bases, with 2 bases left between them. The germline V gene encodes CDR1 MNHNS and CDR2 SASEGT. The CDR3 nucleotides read TGTGCCAGCAGTGAAGGGAGCACAGATACGCAGTATTTT. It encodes CASSEGSTDTQYF.